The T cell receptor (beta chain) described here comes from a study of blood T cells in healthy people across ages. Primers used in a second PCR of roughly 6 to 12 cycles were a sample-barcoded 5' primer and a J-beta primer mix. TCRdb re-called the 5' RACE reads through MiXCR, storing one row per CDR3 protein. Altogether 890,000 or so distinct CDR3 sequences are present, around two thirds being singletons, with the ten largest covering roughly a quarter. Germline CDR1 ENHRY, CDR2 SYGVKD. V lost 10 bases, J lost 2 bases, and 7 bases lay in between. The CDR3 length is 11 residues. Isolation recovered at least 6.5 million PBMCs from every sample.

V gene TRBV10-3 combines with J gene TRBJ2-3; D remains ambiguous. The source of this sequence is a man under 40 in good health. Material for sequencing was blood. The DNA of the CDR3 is TGTGCCACCGGCAACACAGATACGCAGTATTTT. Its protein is CATGNTDTQYF.